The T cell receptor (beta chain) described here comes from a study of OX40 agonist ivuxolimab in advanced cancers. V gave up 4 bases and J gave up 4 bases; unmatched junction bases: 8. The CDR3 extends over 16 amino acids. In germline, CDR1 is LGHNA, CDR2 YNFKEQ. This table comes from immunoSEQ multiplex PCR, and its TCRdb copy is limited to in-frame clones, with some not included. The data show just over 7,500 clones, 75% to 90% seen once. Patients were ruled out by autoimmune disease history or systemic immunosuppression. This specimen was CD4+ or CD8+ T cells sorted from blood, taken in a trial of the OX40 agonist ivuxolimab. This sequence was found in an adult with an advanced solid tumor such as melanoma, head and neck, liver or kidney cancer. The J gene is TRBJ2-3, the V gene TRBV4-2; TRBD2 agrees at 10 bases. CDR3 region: CASSPLAGAGADTQYF. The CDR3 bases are TGTGCCAGCAGCCCGCTAGCGGGGGCTGGGGCAGATACGCAGTATTTT.